Listed below are T cell receptor beta chains from one sample, sequenced in a study of shared clonotypes between healthy human individuals. TCRdb keeps only in-frame clones here, not all; method: immunoSEQ multiplex PCR. There are more than 850,000 clones in the sample; around three quarters occur only once, and more than 0.45% lies in the top ten. Source material: memory CD4+ T cells from PBMCs. All receptors come from a man in his late teens or twenties in good health. Some clones in this sample may be carry-over from other donors' samples. Each CDR3 is given with its conserved first and last residue. Each record gives: CDR3 DNA, CDR3 protein, J gene, V gene, D gene, clone size. A D gene is named only where the DNA matches it firmly. Not all rows give a size; the values are once, few, many and, for expanded clones, a class.

CDR3 DNA: TGTGCCAGCAGTTGGGGGGTGGGAGATACGCAGTATTTT
CDR3 protein: CASSWGVGDTQYF
J gene: TRBJ2-3
V gene: TRBV27
D gene: .
clone size: .

CDR3 DNA: TGTGCCAGCAGCTTGCGTACTGAAGCTTTCTTT
CDR3 protein: CASSLRTEAFF
J gene: TRBJ1-1
V gene: TRBV5-8
D gene: .
clone size: once

CDR3 DNA: TGTGCCAGCCGAGGGGTGGTCGGCGGGCCAGATACGCAGTATTTT
CDR3 protein: CASRGVVGGPDTQYF
J gene: TRBJ2-3
V gene: TRBV5-5
D gene: .
clone size: .

CDR3 DNA: TGTGCTAGCGGGCCTTCCTACAATGAGCAGTTCTTC
CDR3 protein: CASGPSYNEQFF
J gene: TRBJ2-1
V gene: TRBV28
D gene: TRBD2
clone size: .

CDR3 DNA: TGTGCCAGCTCACCACCGGGTCCAGGGGGCTACTATGGCTACACCTTC
CDR3 protein: CASSPPGPGGYYGYTF
J gene: TRBJ1-2
V gene: TRBV18
D gene: TRBD1
clone size: .

CDR3 DNA: TGTGCCAGCACAAAGGGGCAGACTCGGGAAAAACTGTTTTTT
CDR3 protein: CASTKGQTREKLFF
J gene: TRBJ1-4
V gene: TRBV7-2
D gene: .
clone size: .

CDR3 DNA: TGTGCCACCAGCAGGGGGGCGGAGGACAGGGGTTACAATGAGCAGTTCTTC
CDR3 protein: CATSRGAEDRGYNEQFF
J gene: TRBJ2-1
V gene: TRBV15
D gene: TRBD1
clone size: once

CDR3 DNA: TGTGCCAGCAGCGACGGACGGATCAAAAACATTCAGTACTTC
CDR3 protein: CASSDGRIKNIQYF
J gene: TRBJ2-4
V gene: TRBV7-2
D gene: .
clone size: .

CDR3 DNA: TGTGCCAGCAGTTCCCCAAGCGGGGCCAATCAGCCCCAGCATTTT
CDR3 protein: CASSSPSGANQPQHF
J gene: TRBJ1-5
V gene: TRBV28
D gene: .
clone size: .

CDR3 DNA: TGTGCCAGCAGCTTAAACTCTGGAAACACCATATATTTT
CDR3 protein: CASSLNSGNTIYF
J gene: TRBJ1-3
V gene: TRBV7-9
D gene: .
clone size: .

CDR3 DNA: TGTGCCAGCAGCTTAGACAGGGGGCGGGATCAGCCCCAGCATTTT
CDR3 protein: CASSLDRGRDQPQHF
J gene: TRBJ1-5
V gene: TRBV7-2
D gene: TRBD1
clone size: many

CDR3 DNA: TGCGCCAGCAGCCAACCTACAGTGGATAAGCAGTTCTTC
CDR3 protein: CASSQPTVDKQFF
J gene: TRBJ2-1
V gene: TRBV4-1
D gene: .
clone size: .

CDR3 DNA: TGCGCCAGCAGCCCAGGGGGAGGGGAGGGATATGGCTACACCTTC
CDR3 protein: CASSPGGGEGYGYTF
J gene: TRBJ1-2
V gene: TRBV4-1
D gene: TRBD1
clone size: .

CDR3 DNA: TGTGCCAGTAGTGAGACAGAGAACACTGAAGCTTTCTTT
CDR3 protein: CASSETENTEAFF
J gene: TRBJ1-1
V gene: TRBV19
D gene: .
clone size: few

CDR3 DNA: TGTGCCAGCAGCAAGGCCGACAGGGGGTTAATGAACACTGAAGCTTTCTTT
CDR3 protein: CASSKADRGLMNTEAFF
J gene: TRBJ1-1
V gene: TRBV21-1
D gene: .
clone size: .

CDR3 DNA: TGCAGCGTTGAAGATCCAGTGGGGACCTCCTACAATGAGCAGTTCTTC
CDR3 protein: CSVEDPVGTSYNEQFF
J gene: TRBJ2-1
V gene: TRBV29-1
D gene: .
clone size: many

CDR3 DNA: TGTGCCAGCACCATGAAATTGCGGACAGCGGCTAGGGAAGCTTTCTTT
CDR3 protein: CASTMKLRTAAREAFF
J gene: TRBJ1-1
V gene: TRBV2
D gene: .
clone size: .

CDR3 DNA: TGTGCCAGCAGTTTGAGACCGTTCCTAAGGGGGGCAGATACGCAGTATTTT
CDR3 protein: CASSLRPFLRGADTQYF
J gene: TRBJ2-3
V gene: TRBV28
D gene: .
clone size: .

CDR3 DNA: TGTGCCAGCGCGGACAGGCCGAGGGTCGAAGCTTTCTTT
CDR3 protein: CASADRPRVEAFF
J gene: TRBJ1-1
V gene: TRBV19
D gene: TRBD1
clone size: .

CDR3 DNA: TGTGCCAGCAGCTTAGCGGGCTCGGGGGAGACCCAGTACTTC
CDR3 protein: CASSLAGSGETQYF
J gene: TRBJ2-5
V gene: TRBV7-2
D gene: .
clone size: .

CDR3 DNA: TGTGCCAGCAGACAGGGGGAGGTACGCAATCAGCCCCAGCATTTT
CDR3 protein: CASRQGEVRNQPQHF
J gene: TRBJ1-5
V gene: TRBV28
D gene: TRBD1
clone size: .

CDR3 DNA: TGTGCCAGCAGCTTGGCGCACACCTACAATGAGCAGTTCTTC
CDR3 protein: CASSLAHTYNEQFF
J gene: TRBJ2-1
V gene: TRBV11-3
D gene: .
clone size: .

CDR3 DNA: TGCGCCAGCAGCTTGACCGGACAGGGGAGGACCACAGATACGCAGTATTTT
CDR3 protein: CASSLTGQGRTTDTQYF
J gene: TRBJ2-3
V gene: TRBV5-1
D gene: TRBD1
clone size: .

CDR3 DNA: TGTGCCAGCTCATACCGGGGTCACGAGCAGTACTTC
CDR3 protein: CASSYRGHEQYF
J gene: TRBJ2-7
V gene: TRBV27
D gene: .
clone size: .

CDR3 DNA: TGTGCCAGCTCAGCCGCCCTGAACCTGGCCGAGCAGTACTTC
CDR3 protein: CASSAALNLAEQYF
J gene: TRBJ2-7
V gene: TRBV18
D gene: .
clone size: .

CDR3 DNA: TGTGCCAGCAGCTCCTTCACGAGCTCCTACAATGAGCAGTTCTTC
CDR3 protein: CASSSFTSSYNEQFF
J gene: TRBJ2-1
V gene: TRBV7-2
D gene: .
clone size: .

CDR3 DNA: TGTGCCAGCAGCCCAGGAGGCTTTAATGAGCAGTTCTTC
CDR3 protein: CASSPGGFNEQFF
J gene: TRBJ2-1
V gene: TRBV28
D gene: .
clone size: once

CDR3 DNA: TGTGCCAGCAGCTCCGGTTGGGAGCCAAACTCCTACGAGCAGTACTTC
CDR3 protein: CASSSGWEPNSYEQYF
J gene: TRBJ2-7
V gene: TRBV7-3
D gene: .
clone size: .

CDR3 DNA: TGTGCCAGTAGTGTTGGGACGGGATCCCAAGAGACCCAGTACTTC
CDR3 protein: CASSVGTGSQETQYF
J gene: TRBJ2-5
V gene: TRBV19
D gene: .
clone size: few

CDR3 DNA: TGTGCCAGCAGACCGGGGGTATGGTCCTACGAGCAGTACTTC
CDR3 protein: CASRPGVWSYEQYF
J gene: TRBJ2-7
V gene: TRBV2
D gene: .
clone size: few

CDR3 DNA: TGTGCCAGCAGCTCCGGGACGTCAGACACCATATATTTT
CDR3 protein: CASSSGTSDTIYF
J gene: TRBJ1-3
V gene: TRBV7-3
D gene: .
clone size: .

CDR3 DNA: TGTGCCAGCAAGCGGGGAAATGAGCAGTTCTTC
CDR3 protein: CASKRGNEQFF
J gene: TRBJ2-1
V gene: TRBV6-9
D gene: TRBD2
clone size: .

CDR3 DNA: TGTGCCAGCAGTCCGCCAGGACGGCCCTCTGGGGCCAACGTCCTGACTTTC
CDR3 protein: CASSPPGRPSGANVLTF
J gene: TRBJ2-6
V gene: TRBV28
D gene: .
clone size: .

CDR3 DNA: TGTGCCAGCAGTTCGCCGGGACAAGTGAATGGCTACACCTTC
CDR3 protein: CASSSPGQVNGYTF
J gene: TRBJ1-2
V gene: TRBV28
D gene: .
clone size: .

CDR3 DNA: TGTGCCAGCAGCGTGAGCGGGGCTAGGAATGAGCAGTTCTTC
CDR3 protein: CASSVSGARNEQFF
J gene: TRBJ2-1
V gene: TRBV9
D gene: TRBD2
clone size: .